Below, 13 T cell receptor beta chains from the same sample are listed, as sequenced in a study of shared clonotypes between healthy human individuals. Positive CCR7 selection of CD45RO-negative cells yielded the naive CD8 cells, and terminally differentiated effector memory CD45RA+ cells were excluded. Using immunoSEQ multiplex PCR, the repertoire was profiled, and TCRdb retains in-frame clones only, with some absent. The sample gives about 1,800,000 clones, about 95% of which show up once; 1% to 1.5% is in the top ten. Sequenced input: naive CD8+ T cells sorted from blood. The receptors come from a man aged 18 to 35 in good health.

The genes are TRBV28 and TRBJ2-1; no clear D gene. Germline CDR1 and CDR2: MDHEN and SYDVKM. V was pared by 5 bases and J by 3 bases, with 14 bases between. This CDR3 is 15 amino acids long. The CDR3 loop is CASSPRAPDYNEQFF. In nucleotides, the CDR3 is TGTGCCAGCAGTCCCCGGGCCCCCGACTACAATGAGCAGTTCTTC.

V usage is TRBV27 and J usage is TRBJ2-1, with 11 bases aligning to TRBD2. V lost 5 bases, J lost 0 bases, and 3 bases stayed unmatched. The CDR3 totals 16 residues. The germline V gene has CDR1 MNHEY and CDR2 SMNVEV (reference sequence). In nucleotides, the CDR3 is TGTGCCAGCAGTATAGCGGGGGGGAGCTCCTACAATGAGCAGTTCTTC. Its protein product is CASSIAGGSSYNEQFF.

The rearrangement joins TRBV7-9 to TRBJ1-2, with a possible D match to TRBD1 (5 bases). Looked up from germline, CDR1 is SEHNR and CDR2 is FQNEAQ (reference sequence). Trimming stripped 3 bases from V and 5 bases from J, with 16 bases between. This CDR3 comprises 15 residues. This CDR3 is CASSLAVGGEYGYTF. The CDR3 bases are TGTGCCAGCAGCTTGGCCGTGGGAGGGGAATATGGCTACACCTTC.

The chain couples TRBV5-6 to TRBJ2-7; 8 nucleotides agree with TRBD1. Germline CDR1 and CDR2: SGHDT and YYEEEE. The trim removed 4 bases at V and 6 bases at J, leaving 18 bases unmatched. The CDR3 is 17 amino acids. The CDR3: CASSLALDRVEGGEQYF. Written as DNA, the CDR3 is TGTGCCAGCAGCCTCGCCTTGGACAGGGTGGAGGGTGGCGAGCAGTACTTC. Full variable domain (outside the CDR3, taken from reference TRBV5-6 and TRBJ2-7): DAGVTQSPTHLIKTRGQQVTLRCSPKSGHDTVSWYQQALGQGPQFIFQYYEEEERQRGNFPDRFSGHQFPNYSSELNVNALLLGDSALYLCASSLALDRVEGGEQYFGPGTRLTVT.

A word on this clone: This sample also contains other DNA sequences that code for the same CDR3. The chain links TRBV19 to TRBJ2-7; 7 bases agree with TRBD1. The V segment lost 2 bases and the J segment 0 bases; nucleotides outside the gene matches: 1. In germline, CDR1 is LNHDA, CDR2 SQIVND (reference sequence). This CDR3 region has 14 residues. The CDR3: CASSITGASYEQYF. CDR3 nucleotides: TGTGCCAGTAGTATAACAGGGGCCTCCTACGAGCAGTACTTC.

Only a few counts were recorded for this clone. This chain uses TRBV6-5 with TRBJ1-6, with D possibly being TRBD1 (5 bases). Germline-derived CDR1 and CDR2 are MNHEY and SVGAGI. The CDR3 has 14 residues. Deletions cut 4 bases from V and 2 bases from J, with 6 bases between. CDR3 amino acids: CASSSTAYNSPLHF. The CDR3 DNA follows: TGTGCCAGCAGTTCGACAGCCTATAATTCACCCCTCCACTTT.

This clone was observed once. The sample carries other DNA sequences with the same CDR3. The chain links TRBV4-1 to TRBJ2-7; tentatively, D is TRBD1 or TRBD2 (6 bases each). CDR3 size: 15 residues. Germline-derived CDR1 and CDR2 are MGHRA and YSYEKL. The V end lost 1 base, the J end lost 1 base, and 11 bases lay between the germline ends. CDR3 amino acids: CASSQATGLSYEQYF. As DNA, the CDR3 is TGCGCCAGCAGCCAAGCGACAGGACTATCCTACGAGCAGTACTTC.

The chain links TRBV6-1 to TRBJ1-5, with D perhaps TRBD1 (5 bases). The CDR3 contains 15 residues. V lost 1 base and J lost 2, with 9 bases in between. CDR1 and CDR2 (germline): MNHNS, SASEGT. Here the CDR3 reads CASSEERGGNQPQHF. In DNA, the CDR3 is TGTGCCAGCAGTGAAGAGAGGGGAGGCAATCAGCCCCAGCATTTT.

The V call is TRBV6-1, the J call TRBJ2-7; D possibly corresponds to TRBD1 (5 bases). The CDR3 is 14 residues long. Germline loops: CDR1 MNHNS, CDR2 SASEGT. The V gene lost 8 bases and the J gene lost 3 bases, with 17 bases spanning the gap. The CDR3 is CASRRHDSNYEQYF. The CDR3, as DNA: TGTGCCAGCCGCCGCCATGACAGCAACTACGAGCAGTACTTC.

The V gene is TRBV10-3, the J gene TRBJ1-5; TRBD1 matches at 10 bases. V lost 4 bases and J lost 3; bases outside the gene matches: 3. The CDR3 is 15 residues long. Germline CDR1 ENHRY, CDR2 SYGVKD. CDR3 DNA sequence: TGTGCCATCAGTGGGGACAGGGGATCCAATCAGCCCCAGCATTTT. Translation gives CAISGDRGSNQPQHF.

The chain carries TRBV7-2 and TRBJ2-1; TRBD2 aligns across 11 bases. CDR3 length equals 15 residues. The V gene end was trimmed by 7 bases and the J gene end by 9 bases; junction bases not matched to a gene: 11. Germline assignment: CDR1 SGHTA and CDR2 FQGNSA. This CDR3 is CASTDLAGGTAEQFF. CDR3 coding DNA: TGTGCCAGCACCGATCTAGCGGGAGGAACCGCTGAGCAGTTCTTC.

The rearrangement uses TRBV9 and TRBJ2-7; weak D call: TRBD2 (5 bases). Between the trimmed V and J ends, which lost 2 bases and 6 bases, there was a span of 12 bases. CDR3 length equals 13 residues. Looked up from germline, CDR1 is SGDLS and CDR2 is YYNGEE. CDR3 DNA sequence: TGTGCCAGCAGCGTCTACATCGCGGGCGAGCAGTACTTC. Amino acids: CASSVYIAGEQYF.

This rearrangement joins TRBV5-6 to TRBJ1-1, with TRBD1 matching 9 bases. The V gene end was trimmed by 3 bases and the J gene end by 7 bases; junction bases not matched to a gene: 10. The CDR3 is 15 residues long. CDR1 SGHDT and CDR2 YYEEEE come from the germline V gene. Here the CDR3 reads CASSSLGQGKGEAFF. CDR3 nucleotides: TGTGCCAGCAGCTCGCTTGGACAGGGGAAGGGTGAAGCTTTCTTT.